A single sample gave rise to the 30 T cell receptor beta chains below, sequenced in a study of CD8 T cells in Susac syndrome. When the RNA was reverse transcribed, random hexamers were used with an input of roughly 0.45 to 1 ug. One entry per CDR3 protein, called by TCRdb with MiXCR from the immunoSEQ multiplex PCR reads. This table holds around 170,000 distinct CDR3 sequences, about 91% found once. The sequencing sample was made of CD4+ T cells from PBMCs. These receptors were collected from a human donor in good health.

CDR3 nucleotides: TGTGCCAGCAGCTTATTGTCGGAGAGCTCCTACGAGCAGTACTTC. This sequence encodes CASSLLSESSYEQYF. The genes are TRBV7-2 and TRBJ2-7; D gene unclear. V was trimmed by 2 bases and J by 0 bases, leaving 11 bases between them. The CDR3 totals 15 residues. Looked up from germline, CDR1 is SGHTA and CDR2 is FQGNSA. The complete variable domain, with remaining parts taken from reference TRBV7-2 and TRBJ2-7, reads GAGVSQSPSNKVTEKGKDVELRCDPISGHTALYWYRQSLGQGLEFLIYFQGNSAPDKSGLPSDRFSAERTGGSVSTLTIQRTQQEDSAVYLCASSLLSESSYEQYFGPGTRLTVT.

The chain uses TRBV30 and TRBJ2-7; no clear D. The CDR3 extends over 13 amino acids. The germline gives CDR1 GTSNPN, CDR2 SVGIG (reference sequence). V dropped 0 bases and J dropped 8 bases, with 14 bases sitting between them. Here the CDR3 reads CAWSVEQTSQQYF. In nucleotides, the CDR3 is TGTGCCTGGAGTGTAGAGCAGACCTCCCAGCAGTACTTC.

This chain joins TRBV6-2 or TRBV6-3 and TRBJ2-5, with D possibly being TRBD1 (5 bases). V was trimmed by 9 bases and J by 1 base, leaving 15 bases between them. The CDR3 loop spans 14 amino acids. CDR1 is MNHEY and CDR2 is SVGEGT in the germline V gene. In DNA form, the CDR3 reads TGTGCCAGTCATAGGGCAGGGCTCCAAGAGACCCAGTACTTC. It translates to CASHRAGLQETQYF.

This clonotype was seen once. The gene calls are TRBV28 and TRBJ2-6; TRBD1 aligns across 7 bases. Germline values: CDR1 MDHEN, CDR2 SYDVKM. Trimming cost V 2 bases and J 3 bases; bases outside gene matches: 7. The CDR3 covers 17 residues. CDR3 residues: CASSLPGQLFGANVLTF. DNA of the CDR3: TGTGCCAGCAGTTTACCGGGACAGCTCTTTGGGGCCAACGTCCTGACTTTC.

CDR3 protein: CSVDEAGSYNEQFF. In DNA, the CDR3 is TGCAGCGTTGATGAAGCGGGATCCTACAATGAGCAGTTCTTC. This chain uses TRBV29-1 with TRBJ2-1, with 7 positions matching TRBD2. Per germline, CDR1 SQVTM and CDR2 ANQGSEA. The trim removed 3 bases at V and 1 base at J, leaving 3 bases unmatched. The CDR3 loop spans 14 amino acids.

The gene calls are TRBV18 and TRBJ2-1; D call uncertain. Germline V CDR1 and CDR2: KGHSH, LQKENI. The CDR3 totals 14 residues. V lost 3 bases and J 5 bases, leaving 11 bases between the germline ends. The CDR3 is CASSPVSTDNEQFF. CDR3 nucleotide sequence: TGTGCCAGCTCACCGGTGAGCACAGACAATGAGCAGTTCTTC. Based on the CDR3 plus reference TRBV18 and TRBJ2-1, the full variable domain is NAGVMQNPRHLVRRRGQEARLRCSPMKGHSHVYWYRQLPEEGLKFMVYLQKENIIDESGMPKERFSAEFPKEGPSILRIQQVVRGDSAAYFCASSPVSTDNEQFFGPGTRLTVL.

This chain links TRBV2 with TRBJ2-3, with D perhaps TRBD1 or TRBD2 (5 bases each). Germline V gene data show CDR1 as SNHLY and CDR2 as FYNNEI. V shed 4 bases and J shed 6 bases, with 20 bases lying between them. There are 16 residues in the CDR3. CDR3 amino acids: CASSGYGTSLTDTQYF. In DNA, the CDR3 is TGTGCCAGCAGTGGGTACGGGACGTCTTTGACGGATACGCAGTATTTT.

This rearrangement joins TRBV30 to TRBJ2-5; unclear D gene. Germline CDR1 GTSNPN, CDR2 SVGIG (reference sequence). This CDR3 has 12 residues. Trimming took off 2 bases at V and 5 bases at J, with 9 bases between the two ends. For the CDR3, the DNA is TGTGCCTGGAGTATTCGTACCGAGACCCAGTACTTC. It yields the protein CAWSIRTETQYF.

This clonotype was seen just once. This sequence joins TRBV7-9 and TRBJ2-5; D might be TRBD1 (6 bases). The CDR3 extends over 15 amino acids. V lost 5 bases to trimming and J lost 5 bases, with 18 bases between them. Germline values: CDR1 SEHNR, CDR2 FQNEAQ (reference sequence). The chain's CDR3 is CASSPNGQLGETQYF. In nucleotides, the CDR3 is TGTGCCAGCAGCCCAAACGGACAGCTGGGGGAGACCCAGTACTTC.

The gene calls are TRBV29-1 and TRBJ2-5; either TRBD1 or TRBD2 may fit D (5 bases each). The V and J ends lost 7 bases and 5 bases respectively, with 14 bases between them. CDR1 and CDR2 (germline): SQVTM, ANQGSEA. This CDR3 comprises 12 residues. In nucleotides, the CDR3 is TGCAGCGCCGGGGACCCGGGGGAGACCCAGTACTTC. Its translation: CSAGDPGETQYF.

This chain uses TRBV28 with TRBJ1-2, with 8 bases matching TRBD1. The J segment lost 1 base and the V segment lost 3 bases, leaving 4 bases of the junction unmatched. Germline V gene sequence: CDR1 MDHEN, CDR2 SYDVKM. The CDR3 consists of 15 residues. The chain's CDR3 is CASSFRDRLNYGYTF. The CDR3 region has the DNA TGTGCCAGCAGTTTCCGGGACAGGCTTAACTATGGCTACACCTTC.

The chain is built from TRBV6-2 or TRBV6-3 and TRBJ2-5; D remains ambiguous. The V and J ends lost 5 bases and 4 bases respectively, with 5 bases between them. The V gene's germline CDR1 is MNHEY and CDR2 SVGEGT. The CDR3 is 11 amino acids. The CDR3 region has the DNA TGTGCCAGCAGTCGTTCAGAGACCCAGTACTTC. Translating it yields CASSRSETQYF.

The rearrangement uses TRBV20-1 and TRBJ1-2, with TRBD1 matching over 9 bases. The germline CDR1 and CDR2 sequences are DFQATT and SNEGSKA (reference sequence). The CDR3 extends over 13 amino acids. J gave up 8 bases and V 6 bases, and 10 bases lay outside the gene matches. CDR3 DNA sequence: TGCAGTGCAAGGACAGGGGTCCCGTACGGCTACACCTTC. Protein product: CSARTGVPYGYTF.

The chain joins TRBV11-2 to TRBJ2-1, with D perhaps TRBD1 or TRBD2 (5 bases each). The CDR3 is 15 amino acids. Germline V gene lookup returns CDR1 SGHAT and CDR2 FQNNGV. Trimming took 5 bases from V and 2 from J, leaving 13 bases between them. In DNA, the CDR3 is TGTGCCAGCAGCCCCGGGGCCGGCGCCTACAATGAGCAGTTCTTC. This translates into CASSPGAGAYNEQFF.

The V and J genes are TRBV12-3 or TRBV12-4 and TRBJ1-2; tentative D call: TRBD1 (5 bases). CDR3 length: 15 residues. The V end was cut by 5 bases, the J end by 0 bases, with 13 bases between. The CDR3 protein is CASSPTGVANYGYTF. CDR3 DNA: TGTGCCAGCAGTCCCACAGGAGTAGCTAACTATGGCTACACCTTC.

This clonotype was observed a single time. J is TRBJ2-1 and V is TRBV4-1; TRBD1 matches 8 bases. CDR1 and CDR2 (germline): MGHRA, YSYEKL. The CDR3 covers 16 residues. The ends lost 2 bases at V and 7 bases at J; junction bases unmatched: 10. The CDR3 is CASSQRPYRGSNEQFF. The CDR3 DNA sequence: TGCGCCAGCAGCCAACGACCCTACAGGGGGAGTAATGAGCAGTTCTTC.

V usage is TRBV24-1 and J usage is TRBJ2-1; TRBD1 matches 9 bases. Unmatched junction bases numbered 4, after V lost 3 bases and J lost 14 bases. Germline V gene data show CDR1 as KGHDR and CDR2 as SFDVKD. This CDR3 spans 12 amino acids. CDR3 in DNA: TGTGCCACCAGTGATGGGACAGGGTATGAGTTCTTC. Translating it yields CATSDGTGYEFF.

J is TRBJ1-5 and V is TRBV28, with D possibly being TRBD1 (5 bases). V lost 7 bases, J lost 7 bases, and 17 bases lay in between. CDR1 and CDR2 (germline): MDHEN, SYDVKM. The CDR3 spans 14 residues. The CDR3 here is CASNNPAGRQPQHF. The DNA for the CDR3 is TGTGCCAGCAACAACCCCGCAGGGCGCCAGCCCCAGCATTTT.

V and J are TRBV27 and TRBJ2-1; D is unclear. Trimming took off 1 base at V and 11 bases at J, with 12 bases between the two ends. This CDR3 contains 13 residues. Germline CDR1 MNHEY, CDR2 SMNVEV (reference sequence). CDR3 protein: CASSLYGRTKQFF. The CDR3 DNA reads TGTGCCAGCAGTTTATACGGCAGGACCAAGCAGTTCTTC.

The chain uses TRBV28 and TRBJ2-7; D unresolved. The CDR3 contains 12 residues. Between the trimmed V and J ends, which lost 6 bases and 5 bases, there was a span of 11 bases. Germline lookup yields CDR1 MDHEN and CDR2 SYDVKM. The CDR3, as DNA: TGTGCCAGCAGACGGACCCGTAACGAGCAGTACTTC. It specifies CASRRTRNEQYF.

This chain uses TRBV5-1 with TRBJ2-5; 7 nucleotides line up with TRBD1. Trimming cost V 4 bases and J 0 bases; bases outside gene matches: 3. The CDR3 has 14 amino acids. The germline CDR1 and CDR2 sequences are SGHRS and YFSETQ. CDR3 in DNA: TGCGCCAGCAGCCGGGGACAGTACCAAGAGACCCAGTACTTC. Its protein product is CASSRGQYQETQYF.

CDR3: CASSQGSGGGAYNEQFF. CDR3 DNA: TGTGCCAGCAGCCAAGGGTCGGGCGGGGGGGCCTACAATGAGCAGTTCTTC. The chain uses TRBV3-1 and TRBJ2-1, with 9 bases identical to TRBD2. V lost 1 base and J lost 2; bases outside the gene matches: 6. From germline, CDR1 is LGHDT and CDR2 YNNKEL (reference sequence). There are 17 residues in the CDR3.

This clonotype was counted only a few times. The J gene is TRBJ2-1, the V gene TRBV5-1; TRBD2 matches at 12 bases. The V gene end was trimmed by 0 bases and the J gene end by 6 bases; junction bases not matched to a gene: 10. The CDR3 has 18 amino acids. Germline V CDR1 and CDR2: SGHRS, YFSETQ. CDR3 amino acids: CASSLGLAGGPEGNEQFF. The DNA for the CDR3 is TGCGCCAGCAGCTTGGGCCTAGCGGGAGGGCCAGAAGGCAATGAGCAGTTCTTC.

V is TRBV7-2 and J is TRBJ1-1; D gene unclear. The CDR3 has 16 residues. V was shortened by 2 bases and J by 5 bases, with 18 bases between the two germline ends. Germline-derived CDR1 and CDR2 are SGHTA and FQGNSA. CDR3 protein: CASSLFRVSEGTEAFF. For the CDR3, the DNA is TGTGCCAGCAGCTTATTTCGGGTGTCAGAAGGTACTGAAGCTTTCTTT.

This sequence joins TRBV11-2 and TRBJ1-4; D gene ambiguous. V shed 0 bases and J shed 0 bases, with 5 bases lying between them. The CDR3 contains 15 residues. Germline CDR1 reads SGHAT; CDR2 reads FQNNGV. CDR3 residues: CASSLDSSTNEKLFF. CDR3 bases: TGTGCCAGCAGCTTAGACAGCTCAACTAATGAAAAACTGTTTTTT.

V and J are TRBV6-2 or TRBV6-3 and TRBJ2-2; D is unresolved. In germline, CDR1 is MNHEY, CDR2 SVGEGT. CDR3 size: 14 residues. V was cut by 7 bases and J by 6 bases, with 15 bases left in between. The chain's CDR3 is CASTSFHLAGELFF. Written as DNA, the CDR3 is TGTGCCAGCACCTCTTTTCATCTCGCCGGGGAGCTGTTTTTT.

V usage is TRBV19 and J usage is TRBJ1-5; D perhaps matches TRBD1 (5 bases). The CDR3 extends over 17 amino acids. Trimming stripped 3 bases from V and 4 bases from J, with 19 bases between. Germline-derived CDR1 and CDR2 are LNHDA and SQIVND (reference sequence). CDR3: CASSMGGAGRRNQPQHF. The CDR3 DNA follows: TGTGCCAGTAGTATGGGTGGGGCAGGGAGACGGAATCAGCCCCAGCATTTT.

This chain uses TRBV19 with TRBJ2-5; TRBD1 might be the D (5 bases). The ends were cut back, 3 bases at V and 2 bases at J, with 16 bases in the middle. Germline V gene sequence: CDR1 LNHDA, CDR2 SQIVND (reference sequence). The CDR3 is 16 amino acids. The CDR3 DNA reads as TGTGCCAGTAGTATGGCCAGGCAGGGTAGACAAGAGACCCAGTACTTC. As protein: CASSMARQGRQETQYF.

The V and J genes are TRBV7-6 and TRBJ2-3; D is perhaps TRBD2 (7 bases). Trimming shortened V by 0 bases and J by 0 bases, and 16 bases separated the two germline ends. Germline CDR1 is SGHVS and CDR2 is FNYEAQ. This CDR3 contains 18 residues. This CDR3 reads CASSLAPRGGLSTDTQYF. The CDR3 DNA reads as TGTGCCAGCAGCTTAGCGCCGAGGGGGGGTCTGAGCACAGATACGCAGTATTTT.

V and J are TRBV19 and TRBJ1-6, with D possibly matching TRBD1 (5 bases). CDR3 length: 15 amino acids. CDR1 is LNHDA, CDR2 SQIVND, per germline (reference sequence). Trimming took 5 bases from V and 7 from J, leaving 15 bases between them. The CDR3 loop is CASSESRGSNSPLHF. Here the CDR3 DNA reads TGTGCCAGTAGTGAAAGCCGGGGGTCCAATTCACCCCTCCACTTT.